The rows below give T cell receptor beta chains drawn from one sample of a study of cytomegalovirus exposure and HLA in healthy donors. Repertoires were generated with immunoSEQ multiplex PCR, while TCRdb's copy carries only in-frame clones and drops some. This sample carries about 150,000 clones, around 60% of them seen once, and the ten largest clones take 6% to 8.5%. Sequenced material: PBMCs. The receptors shown here come from an older woman in good health and CMV-seropositive. The conserved cysteine and the conserved F or W are not part of the CDR3 here.

TRBV19	TRBJ1-5	ASSSTGGGQPQH
TRBV30	TRBJ1-4	AWSVQGANEKLF
TRBV15	TRBJ2-1	ATSRVTGDNEQF
TRBV7-2	TRBJ1-1	ASSRGRDTHQGAF
TRBV5-6	TRBJ2-3	ASSPFGDGQRSTDTQY
TRBV10-3	TRBJ2-3	AISPSGASTDTQY
TRBV9	TRBJ2-2	ASSVAGSTGELF
TRBV12-5	TRBJ1-2	ASGSWGGEGYT
TRBV27	TRBJ2-4	ASRLNGGEGNIQY
TRBV28	TRBJ2-7	ASTPGAGLGYEQY
TRBV10-3	TRBJ1-5	AISESEAGNQPQH
TRBV13	TRBJ2-5	ASSPIVAEQETQY
TRBV5-6	TRBJ2-7	ASSLGLGQGAYEQY
TRBV6-1	TRBJ2-7	ASSERQGYEQY
TRBV5-4	TRBJ1-1	ASSLAEVTNTEAF
TRBV28	TRBJ2-3	ASSQYTDTQY
TRBV27	TRBJ2-1	ASSLWAANEQF
TRBV28	TRBJ1-5	ASSLVVNQPQH
TRBV5-6	TRBJ2-5	ASSFRQEQY
TRBV6-5	TRBJ2-5	ASSYRERLAKETQY
TRBV5-6	TRBJ2-7	ASSLTGVLRTEQY
TRBV19	TRBJ1-1	ASSIMGQGTEAF
TRBV10-3	TRBJ2-5	AISAGLAGAGGETQY
TRBV5-6	TRBJ2-7	ASSLGGQGTYEQY
TRBV12-5	TRBJ2-1	ASGLDARLANEQF
TRBV27	TRBJ2-7	ASQSLAEQY
TRBV2	TRBJ2-7	ASRRQVGYEQY
TRBV5-6	TRBJ2-1	ASSLVGYEQF
TRBV4-3	TRBJ1-2	ASSQDRNRGLSGYT
TRBV5-4	TRBJ2-2	ASSLDRRGELF